These 2 T cell receptor beta chains originate from one sample sequenced in a study of shared clonotypes between healthy human individuals. Selected positively for CCR7 and CD45RO-negative, naive CD8 cells excluded terminally differentiated effector memory CD45RA+ cells. Sequenced by immunoSEQ multiplex PCR; TCRdb stores in-frame clones only, minus some. The repertoire holds approximately 650,000 clones, with around 95% as singletons. The sequenced material came from naive CD8+ T cells sorted from blood. The receptors were sampled from a woman aged 25 to 39 in good health.

The table lists this clone with a count of one. The CDR3 is CASSFRGTTYEQYF. In nucleotides, the CDR3 is TGTGCCAGCAGCTTCCGCGGGACCACCTACGAGCAGTACTTC. The chain couples TRBV13 to TRBJ2-7; D perhaps matches TRBD2 (6 bases). The length of the CDR3 is 14 residues. Between the trimmed V and J ends, which lost 3 bases and 2 bases, there was a span of 11 bases. The V gene's germline CDR1 is PRHDT and CDR2 FYEKMQ (reference sequence).

This clone has a handful of counts. This chain links TRBV5-4 with TRBJ1-2; D possibly corresponds to TRBD1 (5 bases). With 4 bases removed from V and 4 bases from J, the gap between germline ends came to 17 bases. Germline loops: CDR1 SGHNT, CDR2 YYREEE (reference sequence). This CDR3 has 15 residues. The CDR3 sequence is CASSPGLSPSYGYTF. The CDR3 DNA is TGTGCCAGCAGCCCGGGACTCTCCCCCTCCTATGGCTACACCTTC. The complete variable domain, with remaining parts taken from reference TRBV5-4 and TRBJ1-2, reads ETGVTQSPTHLIKTRGQQVTLRCSSQSGHNTVSWYQQALGQGPQFIFQYYREEENGRGNFPPRFSGLQFPNYSSELNVNALELDDSALYLCASSPGLSPSYGYTFGSGTRLTVV.